Sequencing of this T cell receptor beta chain was carried out in a study of cytomegalovirus exposure and HLA in healthy donors. Study findings and constraints: Presence/absence analysis assumed near-uniform sequencing depth across donors. A reported reduction in N-insertions relative to the 666-donor mean was seen in an Asian-associated ancestry cluster in a later analysis. TCR beta V segments were, for the most part, productive about 87% or about 30% of the time in an earlier analysis.

Note on this clone: Its antigen is still unknown.

PCR primers comprised 60 Vbeta and 13 Jbeta primers. Original processing methods: Later analysis identified approximately 88 million unique TCR beta chains, 9 million to 13 million shared. Assay used: immunoSEQ multiplex PCR; TCRdb lists only in-frame clones, some missing. From that table come the V and J calls and clone size; the DNA was used to work out D and trimming. The sample lists 200,000 to 250,000 clones, around 88% seen once, with 0.9% to 1.1% in the top ten. Germline V gene lookup returns CDR1 SGHTA and CDR2 FQGNSA. The CDR3 spans 15 residues. V was pared by 4 bases and J by 8 bases, with 20 bases between.

This chain joins TRBV7-2 and TRBJ1-2; unclear D gene. The sequencing sample was made of PBMCs. The sequence came from a woman between 18 and 29 years old in good health and CMV-seronegative. The CDR3 region is CASSSSESGYRGYTF. In nucleotides, the CDR3 is TGTGCCAGCAGCTCCTCCGAGTCGGGGTATCGGGGCTACACCTTC. Supplemented by reference TRBV7-2 and TRBJ1-2, the full variable domain reads GAGVSQSPSNKVTEKGKDVELRCDPISGHTALYWYRQSLGQGLEFLIYFQGNSAPDKSGLPSDRFSAERTGGSVSTLTIQRTQQEDSAVYLCASSSSESGYRGYTFGSGTRLTVV.